This is a list of T cell receptor beta chains from one sample in a study of cytomegalovirus exposure and HLA in healthy donors. The table came from immunoSEQ multiplex PCR; TCRdb's copy has only in-frame clones and leaves some out. The data hold 110,000 to 150,000 clones, with about 80% observed a single time. The specimen sequenced was PBMCs. These receptors were taken from a woman between 25 and 40 years old in good health and CMV-seronegative. Both conserved end residues are part of each CDR3. The D gene is left open where the match is weak. The size field is filled for only some rows; it gives once, few, many or a size class.

NA TRBJ1-3 once TRBV19 TGTGCCAGTAGTCCACAGGTCTCTGGAAACACCATATATTTT CASSPQVSGNTIYF
NA TRBJ2-7 few TRBV27 TGTGCCAGCAGTTTAGGAGGGGACGAGCAGTACTTC CASSLGGDEQYF
NA TRBJ2-3 NA TRBV9 TGTGCCAGCAGTCAGGGGCACTTCACAGATACGCAGTATTTT CASSQGHFTDTQYF
TRBD1 TRBJ1-2 NA TRBV7-9 TGTGCCAGCAGCTTAGGACAGGGCCTTGACTATGGCTACACCTTC CASSLGQGLDYGYTF
NA TRBJ2-5 NA TRBV2 TGTGCCAGTAAGCCGAAACTCCAAGAGACCCAGTACTTC CASKPKLQETQYF
NA TRBJ2-2 few TRBV6-5 TGTGCCAGCAGCGAGGGGACTAACACCGGGGAGCTGTTTTTT CASSEGTNTGELFF
NA TRBJ2-5 once TRBV7-7 TGTGCTAGCAGCTCCAGGGGTTTCGGAGAGACCCAGTACTTC CASSSRGFGETQYF
TRBD1 TRBJ1-2 NA TRBV5-1 TGCGCCAGCGGACAGGGGGTTGACTCGTATGGCTACACCTTC CASGQGVDSYGYTF
NA TRBJ1-3 NA TRBV19 TGTGCCAGTAGTCCAGGGACAGGAAACACCATATATTTT CASSPGTGNTIYF
TRBD2 TRBJ2-2 NA TRBV5-1 TGCGCCAGCAGCTTGGGACTAGCGGAGGCTACCGGGGAGCTGTTTTTT CASSLGLAEATGELFF
NA TRBJ1-1 NA TRBV5-8 TGTGCCAGCAGCGGGGGGAGGCGGACTGAAGCTTTCTTT CASSGGRRTEAFF
NA TRBJ2-7 NA TRBV21-1 TGTGCCAGCAGCAATCGACAGGGAATAAACTACGAGCAGTACTTC CASSNRQGINYEQYF
TRBD1 TRBJ1-5 NA TRBV4-3 TGCGCCAGCAGCCCAGGGCAGGGGGTTTTCGATCAGCCCCAGCATTTT CASSPGQGVFDQPQHF
NA TRBJ2-3 NA TRBV18 TGTGCCAGCTCACCAAGGTCGCGCCTAGATACAGATACGCAGTATTTT CASSPRSRLDTDTQYF
NA TRBJ2-7 NA TRBV5-5 TGTGCCAGCAGCGTTTTCGGGGGCGAGCAGTACTTC CASSVFGGEQYF
TRBD1 TRBJ1-1 NA TRBV5-5 TGTGCCAGCAGCCCCGGAGGGACAGTTGAAGCTTTCTTT CASSPGGTVEAFF
NA TRBJ1-4 NA TRBV5-6 TGTGCCAGCAGTTCGAGGGCGGAAGAAAATGAAAAACTGTTTTTT CASSSRAEENEKLFF
NA TRBJ2-1 NA TRBV11-2 TGTGCCAGCAGCTTAGCCGTTTATGAGCAGTTCTTC CASSLAVYEQFF
TRBD2 TRBJ2-3 NA TRBV5-4 TGTGCCAGCAGCCCGGGACTACACCCAGATACGCAGTATTTT CASSPGLHPDTQYF
NA TRBJ2-7 NA TRBV19 TGTGCCAGTAGTATAGTAGGGGATCGGATGTACGAGCAGTACTTC CASSIVGDRMYEQYF
TRBD1 TRBJ1-1 NA TRBV2 TGTGCCACCAAAGAACAGGGGAATATCAACACTGAAGCTTTCTTT CATKEQGNINTEAFF
NA TRBJ1-1 NA TRBV27 TGTGCCAGCAGAATGGGGGGGAACACTGAAGCTTTCTTT CASRMGGNTEAFF
TRBD1 TRBJ1-2 NA TRBV19 TGTGCCAGTAGTCCGACAATCACAGGGGCCCTCTATGGCTACACCTTC CASSPTITGALYGYTF
NA TRBJ2-7 few TRBV25-1 TGTGCCAGCAGTGTGGCAGGTCCACCCCACGAGCAGTACTTC CASSVAGPPHEQYF
NA TRBJ1-2 few TRBV6-1 TGTGCCAGTCGCCCGGGGAGCGGCTATGGCTACACCTTC CASRPGSGYGYTF
NA TRBJ1-1 once TRBV5-4 TGTGCCAGCAGCTTGGCCGGGGGGTTTGAAGCTTTCTTT CASSLAGGFEAFF
NA TRBJ2-7 NA TRBV6-5 TGTGCCAGCAGCGGGACCAGCGGGCAGGCCTACGAGCAGTACTTC CASSGTSGQAYEQYF
NA TRBJ2-3 once TRBV5-1 TGCGCCAGCAGCTTGGCGGTTAGCACAGATACGCAGTATTTT CASSLAVSTDTQYF
TRBD2 TRBJ2-3 NA TRBV9 TGTGCCAGCAGCCCAAGGGGACTACCCCGAGAGGAGACGCAGTATTTT CASSPRGLPREETQYF
TRBD1 TRBJ2-7 NA TRBV13 TGTGCCAGCAGCTCCCGACAGGGGTTTGCCTACGAGCAGTACTTC CASSSRQGFAYEQYF
TRBD1 TRBJ2-2 few TRBV9 TGTGCCAGCAGCGTAGGGGGGACGCTGCAGGGGGACACCGGGGAGCTGTTTTTT CASSVGGTLQGDTGELFF